This T cell receptor (beta chain) stems from a study of blood T cell repertoires in COVID-19. Study details: Some COVID-19 samples were acute and others convalescent; all came from the United States, Italy and Spain. PBMCs, B-cell-depleted T cells, or T cells provided the cDNA or gDNA that made up the material.

This clone is a singleton in its sample. Per the original data handling: By means of reference gene primer amplification, nucleated cell counts were estimated. The table came from immunoSEQ multiplex PCR; TCRdb's copy has only in-frame clones and leaves some out. V and J calls and clone size are as listed in that table; D and trimming were resolved from the DNA. The sample consists of roughly 86,000 clones, about 78% of them appearing once. Germline V lookup: CDR1 SGHDN, CDR2 FVKESK. CDR3 length: 14 residues. V lost 4 bases, J lost 3 bases, and 12 bases lay in between. This chain links TRBV14 with TRBJ1-2; D unresolved. Specimen: peripheral blood. The source of this sequence is a man aged 50 to 60 who had recovered from COVID-19. The CDR3 loop is CASSLLVCHYGYTF. DNA of the CDR3: TGTGCCAGCAGCCTTCTAGTCTGCCACTATGGCTACACCTTC.